Presented here are 9 T cell receptor beta chains from one specimen sequenced in a study of T cell clones after liver transplantation (dated by TCRdb to about 2019). The time point tag for this specimen amounts to: pre-transplant. The library relied on the immunoSEQ multiplex PCR assay. TCRdb took over this immuneACCESS table, retaining in-frame rearrangements with V and J assigned. Such tables are incomplete; in checked studies, under half of the missing clones stem from an unresolved V gene, and the remainder is unexplained. The table for this sample lists 20,000 to 30,000 clones; around three quarters of them were counted only once. About 3% of the sample comes from the top ten. The sequences come from CD4+ T cells from blood, collected before liver transplant. The receptors here all came from a human donor who received a liver transplant.

This clone appeared a few times. V gene TRBV19 combines with J gene TRBJ2-3; perhaps TRBD1 as D (5 bases). This CDR3 region has 13 residues. In germline, CDR1 is LNHDA, CDR2 SQIVND (reference sequence). V lost 6 bases to trimming and J lost 2 bases, with 9 bases between them. This chain's CDR3 is CASRDTNTDTQYF. CDR3 nucleotide sequence: TGTGCCAGTAGGGACACCAACACAGATACGCAGTATTTT.

The gene calls are TRBV28 and TRBJ2-7, with D perhaps TRBD1 (6 bases). The length of the CDR3 is 14 residues. Germline assignment: CDR1 MDHEN and CDR2 SYDVKM. The V end lost 6 bases, the J end lost 4 bases, and 16 bases lay between the germline ends. DNA for the CDR3: TGTGCCAGCAGCGTAAACCAGGGGACATACGAGCAGTACTTC. Its protein is CASSVNQGTYEQYF.

This sequence joins TRBV7-2 and TRBJ1-2; D might be TRBD1 (6 bases). Germline V gene sequence: CDR1 SGHTA, CDR2 FQGNSA. This CDR3 spans 14 amino acids. V was shortened by 6 bases and J by 5 bases, with 16 bases between the two germline ends. The CDR3 here is CASSQLRGTYGYTF. CDR3 DNA: TGTGCCAGCAGTCAGCTGAGGGGGACTTATGGCTACACCTTC.

The CDR3: CASSPDEGGGGANVLTF. CDR3 DNA sequence: TGCGCCAGCAGCCCGGATGAAGGGGGCGGAGGGGCCAACGTCCTGACTTTC. The rearrangement uses TRBV5-1 and TRBJ2-6, with 7 bases fitting TRBD1. CDR3 length: 17 amino acids. Germline V CDR1 and CDR2: SGHRS, YFSETQ. Losses at the gene ends were 4 bases for V and 4 bases for J; bases not matched to a gene: 11.

The table lists this clone with a few counts. The chain recombines TRBV2 with TRBJ2-7, with 7 nucleotides matching TRBD2. The trim removed 4 bases at V and 2 bases at J, leaving 5 bases unmatched. The CDR3 runs to 14 residues. The germline V gene has CDR1 SNHLY and CDR2 FYNNEI. CDR3 in amino acids: CASSAASGAYEQYF. CDR3 sequence (DNA): TGTGCCAGCAGTGCGGCTAGCGGTGCCTACGAGCAGTACTTC.

The chain carries TRBV18 and TRBJ1-3, with D possibly matching TRBD1 (6 bases). This CDR3 has 15 amino acids. Trimming shortened V by 5 bases and J by 2 bases, and 13 bases separated the two germline ends. The germline gives CDR1 KGHSH, CDR2 LQKENI. CDR3 DNA: TGTGCCAGCTCATGGGACACCTCAACTGGAAACACCATATATTTT. Translating it yields CASSWDTSTGNTIYF.

This clone came up once. The CDR3 nucleotides read TGTGCCAGCAGGGGCGGGACTAGCGGGAGGTACGAGCAGTACGTC. Protein product: CASRGGTSGRYEQYV. The chain is built from TRBV6-5 and TRBJ2-7; TRBD2 aligns across 15 bases. The trim removed 6 bases at V and 4 bases at J, leaving 4 bases unmatched. There are 15 residues in the CDR3. Germline lookup yields CDR1 MNHEY and CDR2 SVGAGI.

The chain is built from TRBV29-1 and TRBJ1-1; D is unresolved. V lost 0 bases to trimming and J lost 1 base, with 6 bases between them. Germline lookup yields CDR1 SQVTM and CDR2 ANQGSEA. This CDR3 is built from 13 residues. Here the CDR3 reads CSVEEVRNTEAFF. CDR3 DNA: TGCAGCGTTGAAGAGGTGAGGAACACTGAAGCTTTCTTT.

The chain links TRBV5-1 to TRBJ2-6; TRBD1 agrees at 7 bases. Trimming at V came to 4 bases and at J to 0 bases, leaving 7 bases not matched to a gene. The CDR3 contains 17 residues. Germline CDR1 and CDR2: SGHRS and YFSETQ. The CDR3 protein is CASSPRTGSSGANVLTF. The CDR3 DNA follows: TGCGCCAGCAGCCCAAGGACAGGAAGCTCTGGGGCCAACGTCCTGACTTTC.